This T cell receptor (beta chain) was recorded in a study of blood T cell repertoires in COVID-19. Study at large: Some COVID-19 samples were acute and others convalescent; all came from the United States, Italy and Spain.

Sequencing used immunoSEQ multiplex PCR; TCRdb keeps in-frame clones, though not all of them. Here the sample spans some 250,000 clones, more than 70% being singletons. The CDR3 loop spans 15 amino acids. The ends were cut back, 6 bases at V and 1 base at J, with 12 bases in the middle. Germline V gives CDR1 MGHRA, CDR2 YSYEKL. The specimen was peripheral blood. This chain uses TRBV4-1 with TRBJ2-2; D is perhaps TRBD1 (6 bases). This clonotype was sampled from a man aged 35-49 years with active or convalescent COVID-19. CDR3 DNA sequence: TGCGCCAGCAGTCCAGGGGATAGGAACACCGGGGAGCTGTTTTTT. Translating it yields CASSPGDRNTGELFF.